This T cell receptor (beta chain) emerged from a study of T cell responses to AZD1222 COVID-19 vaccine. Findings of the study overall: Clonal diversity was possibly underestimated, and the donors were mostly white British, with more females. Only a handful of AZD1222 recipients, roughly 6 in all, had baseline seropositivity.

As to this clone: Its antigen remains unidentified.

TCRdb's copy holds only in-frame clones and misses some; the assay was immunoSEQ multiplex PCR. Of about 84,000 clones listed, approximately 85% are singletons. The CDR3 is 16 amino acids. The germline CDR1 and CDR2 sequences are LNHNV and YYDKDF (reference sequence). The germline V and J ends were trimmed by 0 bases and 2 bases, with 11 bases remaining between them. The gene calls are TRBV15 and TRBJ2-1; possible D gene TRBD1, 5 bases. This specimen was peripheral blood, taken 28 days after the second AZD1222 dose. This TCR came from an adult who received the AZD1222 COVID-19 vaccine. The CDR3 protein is CATSRDSRAPYNEQFF. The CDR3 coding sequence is TGTGCCACCAGCAGAGATTCCAGGGCCCCCTACAATGAGCAGTTCTTC.